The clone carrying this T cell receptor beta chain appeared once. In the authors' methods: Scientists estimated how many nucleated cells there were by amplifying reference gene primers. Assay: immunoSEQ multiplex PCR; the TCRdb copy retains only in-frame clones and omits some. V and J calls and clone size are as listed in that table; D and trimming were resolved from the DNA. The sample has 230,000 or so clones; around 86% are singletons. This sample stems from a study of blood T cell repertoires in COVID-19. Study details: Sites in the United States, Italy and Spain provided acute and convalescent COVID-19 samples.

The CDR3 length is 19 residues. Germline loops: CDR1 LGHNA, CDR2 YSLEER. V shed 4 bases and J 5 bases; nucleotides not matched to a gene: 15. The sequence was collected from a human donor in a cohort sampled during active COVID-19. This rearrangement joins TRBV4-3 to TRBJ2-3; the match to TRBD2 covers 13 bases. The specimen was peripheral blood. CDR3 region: CASSLNLYGLAGEEDTQYF. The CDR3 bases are TGCGCCAGCAGCCTAAACCTATATGGACTAGCGGGAGAGGAAGATACGCAGTATTTT.